The present entry profiles one T cell receptor beta chain with its context. What it recognizes is unknown. The sample is drawn from a study of identical twins. General study findings and limits: Monozygotic twin pairs showed more out-of-frame TCR alpha sharing than models estimated. Twins' surplus sharing was weaker for beta out-of-frame sequences. Interpretation of the results relied on cross-sectional statistical analysis and not on following the same donors.

MiXCR, run by TCRdb on the 5' RACE reads, gives a single entry per CDR3 protein. Among some 500,000 distinct CDR3 sequences, approximately 15% were seen once, and the ten largest hold around 0.57%. Germline CDR1 and CDR2: MGHDK and SYGVNS. The CDR3 is made up of 17 amino acids. V was trimmed by 7 bases and J by 4 bases, leaving 22 bases between them. This sample also appeared in a second study, on yellow fever vaccine responses in identical twins.

The TCR sequence derives from a woman aged 18-30 years in good health. The material sequenced was CD4+ T cells sorted from blood. This chain links TRBV25-1 with TRBJ2-2, with D possibly matching TRBD1 (6 bases). CDR3 region: CASKREIQGFGTGELFF. CDR3 nucleotides: TGTGCCAGCAAGCGTGAGATCCAGGGGTTCGGCACCGGGGAGCTGTTTTTT.